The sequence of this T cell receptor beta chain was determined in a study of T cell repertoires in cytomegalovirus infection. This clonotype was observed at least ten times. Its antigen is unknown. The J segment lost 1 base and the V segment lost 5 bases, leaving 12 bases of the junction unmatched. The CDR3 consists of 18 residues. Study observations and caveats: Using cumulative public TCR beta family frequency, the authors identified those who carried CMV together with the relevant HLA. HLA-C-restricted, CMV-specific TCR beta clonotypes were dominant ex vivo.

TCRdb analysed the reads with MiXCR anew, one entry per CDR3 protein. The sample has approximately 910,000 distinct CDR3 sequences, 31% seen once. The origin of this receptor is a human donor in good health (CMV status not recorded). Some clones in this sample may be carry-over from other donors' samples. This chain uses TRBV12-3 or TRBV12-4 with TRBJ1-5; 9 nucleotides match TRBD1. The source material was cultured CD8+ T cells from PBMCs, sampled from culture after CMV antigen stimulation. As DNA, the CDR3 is TGTGCCAGCAGTGCCCGGGACAGGGTATTGGCGAGCAATCAGCCCCAGCATTTT. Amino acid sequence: CASSARDRVLASNQPQHF.